One and the same sample provided the 23 T cell receptor beta chains below, sequenced in a study of blood T cells in healthy people across ages. With a J-beta primer mix and a sample-barcoded 5' primer, a second PCR ran about 6 to 11 cycles. MiXCR, applied by TCRdb to the 5' RACE reads, yields one record per CDR3 protein. The table includes just over 800,000 distinct CDR3 sequences, roughly 60% detected once. Sample: blood. The receptors come from a man younger than 45 in good health.

The genes are TRBV20-1 and TRBJ2-5; 10 positions agree with TRBD2. The CDR3 is made up of 15 amino acids. Germline lookup yields CDR1 DFQATT and CDR2 SNEGSKA (reference sequence). The junction had 11 bases not matched to a gene; V was cut back by 5 bases and J by 5 bases. CDR3 amino acids: CSAASGGTLEETQYF. CDR3 DNA sequence: TGCAGTGCTGCTAGCGGGGGAACCCTAGAGGAGACCCAGTACTTC.

This clonotype was observed a handful of times. In DNA, the CDR3 is TGTGCCAGCAGTCGGGCGGACGTATCCTCCTACGAGCAGTACTTC. This encodes CASSRADVSSYEQYF. The chain couples TRBV27 to TRBJ2-7; no clear D. V was trimmed by 5 bases and J by 0 bases, leaving 14 bases between them. Germline assignment: CDR1 MNHEY and CDR2 SMNVEV (reference sequence). This CDR3 has 15 residues.

V gene TRBV11-1 combines with J gene TRBJ1-3; no firm D call. This CDR3 is built from 15 residues. V shed 4 bases and J shed 0 bases, with 10 bases lying between them. CDR1 and CDR2 (germline): SGHAT, FQDESV (reference sequence). CDR3 sequence reads: CASSSSQDSGNTIYF. The CDR3 DNA is TGTGCCAGCAGCTCATCTCAAGACTCTGGAAACACCATATATTTT.

The CDR3 loop reads CASSQVSTGTGFETQYF. The CDR3 DNA sequence: TGTGCCAGCAGCCAAGTTTCTACCGGGACAGGGTTTGAGACCCAGTACTTC. The gene calls are TRBV4-2 and TRBJ2-5, with 9 bases matching TRBD1. CDR1 is LGHNA, CDR2 YNFKEQ, per germline. The CDR3 totals 17 residues. Trimming took 1 base from V and 5 from J; bases not matched to a gene: 11.

This chain links TRBV12-3 or TRBV12-4 with TRBJ2-1; D unresolved. V dropped 5 bases and J dropped 7 bases, with 15 bases sitting between them. This CDR3 has 14 residues. As DNA, the CDR3 is TGTGCCAGCAGTATCGTACTACCGGAGAATGAGCAGTTCTTC. Its protein is CASSIVLPENEQFF.

The V and J genes are TRBV6-6 and TRBJ2-3; 7 bases are a match to TRBD2. Unmatched junction bases numbered 3, after V lost 10 bases and J lost 2 bases. Germline loops: CDR1 MNHNY, CDR2 SVGAGI (reference sequence). This CDR3 is 12 amino acids long. Written as DNA, the CDR3 is TGTGCCACCGGGGGGAACACAGATACGCAGTATTTT. Residues: CATGGNTDTQYF.

As concerns this clonotype: Given a much more abundant clone one base away, this may be a read error. This chain uses TRBV4-3 with TRBJ2-1; D may correspond to TRBD1 or TRBD2 (5 bases each). Germline V gene data show CDR1 as LGHNA and CDR2 as YSLEER. The V gene lost 0 bases and the J gene lost 13 bases, with 28 bases spanning the gap. The CDR3 spans 18 residues. CDR3 protein: CASSQDAFGGHNQETQFF. The CDR3 DNA reads as TGCGCCAGCAGCCAAGATGCCTTCGGAGGACATAATCAGGAGACCCAGTTCTTC.

This clonotype came up a few times. The CDR3 DNA follows: TGTGCCAGCAGCGTAGGACAAGGGCCTTCCTACAATGAGCAGTTCTTC. Translation: CASSVGQGPSYNEQFF. The chain couples TRBV9 to TRBJ2-1; D not certain. The CDR3 totals 16 residues. The germline V and J ends were trimmed by 0 bases and 1 base, with 11 bases remaining between them. Germline CDR1 SGDLS, CDR2 YYNGEE.

This sequence joins TRBV15 and TRBJ2-5; D is possibly TRBD1 (6 bases). Germline V gene data show CDR1 as LNHNV and CDR2 as YYDKDF (reference sequence). This CDR3 contains 15 residues. V lost 0 bases and J lost 2, with 10 bases in between. CDR3 sequence: CATSRDKRGQETQYF. The CDR3, as DNA: TGTGCCACCAGCAGAGATAAAAGGGGGCAAGAGACCCAGTACTTC.

The V and J genes are TRBV5-1 and TRBJ2-7, with 10 positions matching TRBD1. The CDR3 is made up of 15 amino acids. V lost 4 bases and J lost 0; bases outside the gene matches: 4. CDR1 SGHRS and CDR2 YFSETQ come from the germline V gene. The CDR3 reads CASSTGQGPSYEQYF. The CDR3 DNA follows: TGCGCCAGCAGCACGGGACAGGGGCCCTCCTACGAGCAGTACTTC. The full variable domain, its missing parts supplied by reference TRBV5-1 and TRBJ2-7, is KAGVTQTPRYLIKTRGQQVTLSCSPISGHRSVSWYQQTPGQGLQFLFEYFSETQRNKGNFPGRFSGRQFSNSRSEMNVSTLELGDSALYLCASSTGQGPSYEQYFGPGTRLTVT.

In regard to this clonotype: A much larger clone lies a single base off, so this may be a read error. V gene TRBV7-9 combines with J gene TRBJ2-7; no clear D gene. Germline CDR1 and CDR2: SEHNR and FQNEAQ (reference sequence). This CDR3 is built from 12 residues. The CDR3 protein is CASNLRLGEQYF. The CDR3 DNA follows: TGTGCCAGCAACTTACGACTGGGCGAGCAGTACTTC. Full variable domain (rest looked up from reference TRBV7-9 and TRBJ2-7): DTGVSQNPRHKITKRGQNVTFRCDPISEHNRLYWYRQTLGQGPEFLTYFQNEAQLEKSRLLSDRFSAERPKGSFSTLEIQRTEQGDSAMYLCASNLRLGEQYFGPGTRLTVT.

This clonotype has only a few counts. V usage is TRBV27 and J usage is TRBJ1-2; 7 bases fit TRBD1. The germline V gene encodes CDR1 MNHEY and CDR2 SMNVEV (reference sequence). The CDR3 contains 13 residues. Trimming cost V 5 bases and J 8 bases; bases outside gene matches: 8. The CDR3 region is CASSAQGRNGYTF. In DNA, the CDR3 is TGTGCCAGCAGTGCACAGGGGAGGAACGGCTACACCTTC.

In the case of this clonotype: One end of the junction does not line up with germline, which may come from a read error. In nucleotides, the CDR3 is TGTGCCAGCAGCTCCGGACTAGACTTCTACAATGGGCAGTTCTTC. Translating gives CASSSGLDFYNGQFF. This rearrangement joins TRBV7-3 to TRBJ2-1, with 7 nucleotides matching TRBD2. Germline CDR1 is SGHTA and CDR2 is FQGTGA. The CDR3 is made up of 15 amino acids.

This sequence joins TRBV21-1 and TRBJ2-1; the table's TRBD1 call for D was not verified on the DNA. TRBV21-1 is termed a pseudogene. This CDR3 is 18 amino acids long. In nucleotides, the CDR3 is TGTGCCAGCAGCCCGAGAGTCCCCGACAGGGGGCTCTCGGATGAGCAGTTCTTC. It yields the protein CASSPRVPDRGLSDEQFF.

In DNA, the CDR3 is TGTGCCAGCAGCTCGACACGGACACCCCCGGGCAATGGCTACACCTTC. Protein product: CASSSTRTPPGNGYTF. V and J are TRBV7-3 and TRBJ1-2, with D possibly TRBD1 on 5 matching bases. V was cut by 4 bases and J by 6 bases, with 21 bases left in between. The CDR3 contains 16 residues. The germline CDR1 and CDR2 sequences are SGHTA and FQGTGA.

DNA for the CDR3: TGTGCCAGCAGAAATACCGGACTAGCGGGGGGTATTAACATCAACGAGCAGTACTTC. It codes for CASRNTGLAGGININEQYF. The J gene is TRBJ2-7, the V gene TRBV2; 14 bases match TRBD2. Germline lookup yields CDR1 SNHLY and CDR2 FYNNEI. The J segment lost 5 bases and the V segment lost 6 bases, leaving 18 bases of the junction unmatched. The CDR3 length is 19 residues.

This clonotype was seen once. The genes are TRBV4-3 and TRBJ2-5; 9 bases are a match to TRBD2. There are 18 residues in the CDR3. J was trimmed by 6 bases and V by 1 base; bases with no gene match: 15. Germline V gene lookup returns CDR1 LGHNA and CDR2 YSLEER. The CDR3 DNA is TGCGCCAGCAGCCAAGGAATTCTGGCGGGGGGGCCGGGACAGACCCAGTACTTC. Protein product: CASSQGILAGGPGQTQYF.

As concerns this clonotype: This may be a read error, as it is one base from a much larger clone. The chain carries TRBV14 and TRBJ2-1, with 8 bases aligning to TRBD2. J was trimmed by 13 bases and V by 7 bases; bases with no gene match: 15. CDR1 and CDR2 from the germline V gene are SGHDN and FVKESK. There are 14 residues in the CDR3. In DNA, the CDR3 is TGTGCCAGCAACACCGGGGGGGGGAAAGAGACCCAGTTCTTC. Encoded protein: CASNTGGGKETQFF.

The chain uses TRBV27 and TRBJ2-1; D gene ambiguous. Germline assignment: CDR1 MNHEY and CDR2 SMNVEV (reference sequence). Trimming stripped 5 bases from V and 5 bases from J, with 16 bases between. The CDR3 is 15 amino acids. The CDR3 is CASSPYWTVNNEQFF. The CDR3 bases are TGTGCCAGCAGTCCCTACTGGACGGTTAACAATGAGCAGTTCTTC.

A single count supports this clonotype. In nucleotides, the CDR3 is TGTGCCAGCAGCCCTACGACAGGGGCGCGCACAGATACGCAGTATTTT. Translation gives CASSPTTGARTDTQYF. This rearrangement joins TRBV7-9 to TRBJ2-3, with TRBD1 matching 8 bases. This CDR3 region has 16 residues. The V segment lost 5 bases and the J segment 1 base; nucleotides outside the gene matches: 8. Germline assignment: CDR1 SEHNR and CDR2 FQNEAQ (reference sequence).

The genes are TRBV12-3 or TRBV12-4 and TRBJ2-1, with 8 bases fitting TRBD2. V trimming: 3 bases; J trimming: 9 bases; junction bases outside the gene matches: 10. CDR3 length: 15 amino acids. Here the CDR3 DNA reads TGTGCCAGCAGTTTGGAGTCGGGGGGGCGGCCTGAGCAGTTCTTC. Protein: CASSLESGGRPEQFF.

This clonotype is deemed medium-sized (0.01 to 0.1%). The chain uses TRBV28 and TRBJ2-7; no firm D call. Trimming took off 6 bases at V and 3 bases at J, with 12 bases between the two ends. The V gene's germline CDR1 is MDHEN and CDR2 SYDVKM. The CDR3 runs to 13 residues. The CDR3 nucleotides read TGTGCCAGCAGCCCAGCAATCCGCTACGAGCAGTACTTC. It encodes CASSPAIRYEQYF.

The V and J genes are TRBV7-3 and TRBJ2-1; D is unclear. In germline, CDR1 is SGHTA, CDR2 FQGTGA. This CDR3 has 14 residues. The V end lost 4 bases, the J end lost 2 bases, and 9 bases lay between the germline ends. The CDR3 sequence is CASSYLGTYNEQFF. CDR3 sequence (DNA): TGTGCCAGCAGCTATCTAGGGACCTACAATGAGCAGTTCTTC.